This is a list of T cell receptor beta chains from one sample in a study of CD8+CD57+ T cells in acquired aplastic anemia. TCRdb re-called the reads through MiXCR, storing one row per CDR3 protein. The sample contains around 250,000 distinct CDR3 sequences, about 56% of which appear only once. The sample taken for sequencing was sorted CD4+, CD8+, or CD8+CD57+ T cells (not recorded which) from PBMCs. These receptors were collected from a human donor with severe aplastic anemia or a healthy control (not recorded which). Each CDR3 is given with its conserved first and last residue.

V gene	J gene	CDR3 length	CDR3 protein
TRBV29-1	TRBJ2-2	12	CSVVGRGGELFF
TRBV2	TRBJ1-1	13	CASSRDVSAEAFF
TRBV10-1	TRBJ2-7	14	CASSERGPPYEQYF
TRBV7-8	TRBJ2-3	13	CASSSSNTDTQYF
TRBV7-2	TRBJ2-3	17	CASSLGATSGSADTQYF
TRBV2	TRBJ1-6	14	CASRGGTGWSPLHF
TRBV6-5	TRBJ1-2	13	CASSYGTGAGYTF
TRBV10-3	TRBJ2-1	16	CAFSTGTSDHHNEQFF
TRBV7-9	TRBJ2-7	14	CASSLALGTYEQYF
TRBV5-6	TRBJ1-1	12	CASSIQGREAFF
TRBV6-1	TRBJ1-6	13	CASSSGTGAPLHF
TRBV3-1	TRBJ2-2	15	CASSNDLWAGGELFF
TRBV19	TRBJ1-5	15	CASTIAAGDGQPQHF
TRBV10-2	TRBJ2-1	16	CAGQGLGVVEGNEQFF
TRBV20-1	TRBJ2-7	13	CSARDLGGNEQYF
TRBV29-1	TRBJ1-3	13	CSVEGLSGNTIYF
TRBV25-1	TRBJ2-7	16	CASSTSSQAATYEQYF
TRBV7-2	TRBJ2-7	13	CASRSRGGHEQYF
TRBV7-9	TRBJ1-5	13	CASSPGHNQPQHF
TRBV5-1	TRBJ1-2	14	CASREGTGRYGYTF
TRBV30	TRBJ1-5	17	CAWSAGQGWFSNQPQHF
TRBV7-8	TRBJ2-7	14	CASSLGTVTREQYF
TRBV10-3	TRBJ2-7	15	CASSLSRDRGHEQYF
TRBV20-1	TRBJ2-1	14	CSARREGGYNEQFF
TRBV2	TRBJ1-1	12	CASSGASGEAFF
TRBV24-1	TRBJ2-2	17	CATSDPLGGGNTGELFF
TRBV10-3	TRBJ2-6	14	CAISVGTGANVLTF
TRBV7-3	TRBJ2-2	16	CASSLTKGSRTGELFF
TRBV28	TRBJ2-7	16	CASSLWGAGGRYEQYF
TRBV7-3	TRBJ1-1	15	CASSQTGGGDTEAFF
TRBV9	TRBJ2-4	14	CASSVEPQGAKLYF
TRBV12-3/TRBV12-4	TRBJ2-7	14	CASSLAGPNYEQYF
TRBV12-3/TRBV12-4	TRBJ2-1	15	CASSLQGILVDEQFF
TRBV19	TRBJ1-6	14	CASSIGQVNSPLHF
TRBV5-5	TRBJ2-3	16	CASSLVFQANTDTQYF
TRBV5-8	TRBJ2-7	14	CASSWGSGAYEQYF
TRBV7-2	TRBJ1-1	15	CASSLGGRGAREAFF
TRBV6-6	TRBJ2-1	15	CASSYRGQSYNEQFF
TRBV2	TRBJ2-7	15	CASSPKGGRSYEQYF
TRBV20-1	TRBJ2-7	13	CSAPGTGSNEQYF
TRBV20-1	TRBJ1-5	11	CSARGGSDQHF
TRBV7-2	TRBJ2-7	14	CASSLNRGLNEQYF
TRBV7-2	TRBJ1-1	16	CASSSPGGNMNTEAFF
TRBV7-2	TRBJ1-2	17	CASSLKTSRGESYGYTF
TRBV10-2	TRBJ2-3	15	CASSELGPSTDTQYF
TRBV11-1	TRBJ1-2	15	CASSLMRTTGSGYTF
TRBV30	TRBJ2-5	13	CAWDFGQQETQYF
TRBV7-9	TRBJ2-7	14	CASTTGGVSYEQYF
TRBV7-9	TRBJ2-3	16	CASSSGLITSTDTQYF
TRBV24-1	TRBJ1-6	14	CASGQGTGDSPLHF
TRBV15	TRBJ1-3	15	CATSRDPGAGNTIYF
TRBV2	TRBJ2-2	14	CASEELANTGELFF
TRBV3-1	TRBJ1-4	13	CASSPRDNEKLFF